A single T cell receptor beta chain is shown here with its context. Its antigen is currently unknown. The table came from immunoSEQ multiplex PCR; TCRdb's copy has only in-frame clones and leaves some out. Counted here are approximately 100,000 clones, approximately 87% occurring once; the ten biggest clones make up roughly 4.3%. The data derive from a study of T cell responses to AZD1222 COVID-19 vaccine. Study-wide points: Among the donors, most were white British and more were female, and clonal diversity was possibly underestimated. Spike was spanned by vaccine-associated CD4 TCRs, which were dominant at 160-218 and 743-854.

Trimming at V came to 5 bases and at J to 3 bases, leaving 9 bases not matched to a gene. This CDR3 spans 16 amino acids. Looked up from germline, CDR1 is ENHRY and CDR2 is SYGVKD. The rearrangement uses TRBV10-3 and TRBJ2-3, with TRBD2 matching 9 bases. Sequences were derived from peripheral blood, sampled 28 days after the second AZD1222 dose. This TCR derives from an adult who received the AZD1222 COVID-19 vaccine. DNA for the CDR3: TGTGCCATCAGTCAAAATGGAGCGGGAGGAACAGATACGCAGTATTTT. Its protein is CAISQNGAGGTDTQYF.